These 12 T cell receptor beta chains originate from one sample sequenced in a study of cytomegalovirus exposure and HLA in healthy donors. Both 60 Vbeta primers and 13 Jbeta primers went into the PCR. Sequenced by immunoSEQ multiplex PCR; TCRdb stores in-frame clones only, minus some. This table holds around 170,000 clones, roughly 80% found once. Sample: PBMCs. The origin of the receptors is a man aged 50 to 60 in good health and CMV-seronegative.

The chain has TRBV6-1 and TRBJ2-3; the match to TRBD2 covers 8 bases. Per the germline V gene, CDR1 is MNHNS and CDR2 is SASEGT. There are 15 residues in the CDR3. After removal of 7 bases from V and 3 bases from J, the junction contained 9 bases not matched to a gene. CDR3 sequence reads: CASTSGGGGTDTQYF. CDR3 DNA: TGTGCCAGCACCTCAGGCGGCGGGGGGACAGATACGCAGTATTTT.

This chain joins TRBV6-1 and TRBJ1-1; no reliable D call. Trimming removed 5 bases at V and 1 base at J, with 11 bases between. The CDR3 extends over 14 amino acids. Germline values: CDR1 MNHNS, CDR2 SASEGT. The CDR3 region is CASSTRERNTEAFF. Here the CDR3 DNA reads TGTGCCAGCAGTACCCGGGAGCGGAACACTGAAGCTTTCTTT.

The chain recombines TRBV6-5 with TRBJ2-6, with TRBD1 matching over 9 bases. In germline, CDR1 is MNHEY, CDR2 SVGAGI. The CDR3 runs 16 residues. V dropped 2 bases and J dropped 2; count of bases not matched to a gene: 1. The CDR3 loop is CASSYGTGPGANVLTF. In DNA form, the CDR3 reads TGTGCCAGCAGTTACGGGACAGGGCCTGGGGCCAACGTCCTGACTTTC.

This chain joins TRBV4-1 and TRBJ1-6; D is perhaps TRBD1 (6 bases). Trimming pared 4 bases from V and 10 bases from J, leaving 17 bases between. The CDR3 sequence is 15 residues long. Germline loops: CDR1 MGHRA, CDR2 YSYEKL. For the CDR3, the DNA is TGCGCCAGCAGCCGGATGACAGGTCTTCTCTCACCCCTCCACTTT. Translated, it gives CASSRMTGLLSPLHF.

In its sample, this clone was seen once. This CDR3 fails to terminate in the conserved phenylalanine or tryptophan, so it likely reflects a read error. The V call is TRBV10-3, the J call TRBJ1-6, with 9 positions matching TRBD1. This CDR3 region has 16 residues. The germline V gene encodes CDR1 ENHRY and CDR2 SYGVKD. V dropped 6 bases and J dropped 4; count of bases not matched to a gene: 7. The CDR3 spells CAISAEGQGYNSPLHL. The CDR3 bases are TGTGCCATCAGCGCGGAGGGACAGGGATATAATTCACCCCTCCACCTT.

CDR3 DNA: TGTGCCAGCTCACCACGAGTGGTGGATACGCAGTATTTT. Translation: CASSPRVVDTQYF. The rearrangement joins TRBV18 to TRBJ2-3; D remains unclear. This CDR3 has 13 residues. Between the trimmed V and J ends, which lost 1 base and 6 bases, there was a span of 8 bases. The germline gives CDR1 KGHSH, CDR2 LQKENI.

This chain uses TRBV27 with TRBJ2-5; 12 positions match TRBD2. Gene TRBJ2-7 matches the end of the DNA better, so the J call may be wrong. Germline CDR1 is MNHEY and CDR2 is SMNVEV (reference sequence). This CDR3 has 15 amino acids. This CDR3 reads CATRLAGVNIYEQYF. CDR3 nucleotides: TGTGCCACCCGACTAGCGGGGGTGAATATCTACGAGCAGTACTTC.

The CDR3 DNA sequence: TGCGCCAGCAGCCAGGAGGTGTATAGCAATCAGCCCCAGCATTTT. The encoded protein is CASSQEVYSNQPQHF. The chain carries TRBV4-3 and TRBJ1-5, with D unclear. The CDR3 loop spans 15 amino acids. V lost 3 bases to trimming and J lost 0 bases, with 9 bases between them. The germline V gene has CDR1 LGHNA and CDR2 YSLEER.

The chain is built from TRBV6-5 and TRBJ1-3; 7 bases fit TRBD1. The CDR3 totals 16 residues. The junction had 3 bases not matched to a gene; V was cut back by 0 bases and J by 1 base. Germline V gene lookup returns CDR1 MNHEY and CDR2 SVGAGI. CDR3 region: CASSYSHRGSGNTIYF. CDR3 in DNA: TGTGCCAGCAGTTACTCGCACAGGGGATCTGGAAACACCATATATTTT.

This sequence joins TRBV6-1 and TRBJ2-7; D is unresolved. Germline CDR1 and CDR2: MNHNS and SASEGT. V was clipped by 8 bases and J by 2 bases, with 13 bases between them. The CDR3 runs 13 residues. CDR3 amino acids: CASSGDITYEQYF. In DNA form, the CDR3 reads TGTGCCAGCTCCGGCGACATAACCTACGAGCAGTACTTC.

The rearrangement joins TRBV27 to TRBJ1-1; no definite D call. Trimming took off 4 bases at V and 3 bases at J, with 12 bases between the two ends. Germline V gives CDR1 MNHEY, CDR2 SMNVEV (reference sequence). This CDR3 is 14 amino acids long. The CDR3 nucleotides are TGTGCCAGCAGTTCACCTGACACCTACACTGAAGCTTTCTTT. This gives the protein CASSSPDTYTEAFF.

The chain links TRBV7-2 to TRBJ2-5; D is possibly TRBD1 (5 bases). The CDR3 is made up of 16 amino acids. The V gene's germline CDR1 is SGHTA and CDR2 FQGNSA. V lost 1 base and J lost 7, with 19 bases in between. CDR3 residues: CASSLGLLDSQGTQYF. The CDR3, as DNA: TGTGCCAGCAGCTTAGGGTTATTAGACAGTCAGGGGACCCAGTACTTC. The full variable domain, completed using reference TRBV7-2 and TRBJ2-5, is GAGVSQSPSNKVTEKGKDVELRCDPISGHTALYWYRQSLGQGLEFLIYFQGNSAPDKSGLPSDRFSAERTGGSVSTLTIQRTQQEDSAVYLCASSLGLLDSQGTQYFGPGTRLLVL.